Described below is a single TCR beta chain sequence and its context. The data were taken from a study of patients and donors after allogeneic stem cell transplantation. TCRdb re-derived calls from the RT-PCR reads in MiXCR, one entry per CDR3 protein. The sample includes around 150,000 distinct CDR3 sequences, approximately 40% seen only once; the top ten take around half. The germline CDR1 and CDR2 sequences are KGHSH and LQKENI. This CDR3 contains 13 residues. Trimming left V 1 base short and J 7 bases short, with 10 bases between. V is TRBV18 and J is TRBJ1-1; D is uncertain. The sequence was collected from a human donor who was either an allogeneic HSCT recipient or a stem cell or donor lymphocyte infusion donor (not recorded which). It is not recorded whose cells these are; they may come from a transplant donor. Sequenced material: blood, either unsorted or a sorted T cell fraction (not recorded which). The CDR3 reads CASSPREVSEAFF. The CDR3 DNA reads TGTGCCAGCTCACCACGGGAAGTGAGTGAAGCTTTCTTT.